This T cell receptor beta chain is drawn from a study of technical replicates of blood from a handful of donors (dated by TCRdb to about 2017). Here V drops 9 bases and J drops 4 bases, and the junction holds 9 bases not matched to any gene. The germline V gene supplies CDR1 SGHRS and CDR2 YFSETQ. Spanning cysteine to phenylalanine, the CDR3 consists of 14 amino acids. CDR3 DNA is the only sequence kept; it has 42 bases, read in frame from the first base. Library generation was performed with the immunoSEQ multiplex PCR assay. TCRdb took this table from immuneACCESS and kept in-frame rearrangements with V and J called. Such tables lack part of the clones; where checked against another copy, unresolved V genes explain under half of the gap, and the rest is unexplained. Counted in this sample were 90,000 or so clones; approximately 95% of them appeared once. The ten largest make up 0.34% of the sample.

This clone appeared once. Its cognate antigen has yet to be identified. The input lacks base qualities; no much larger clone sits a single base away. The material sequenced was T cells isolated from PBMCs. The source of this sequence is a human donor in good health. The rearrangement combines TRBV5-1 with TRBJ2-3, with TRBD1 matching 9 junction bases. The DNA sequence is as follows: TGCGCCACTTGGACAGGGGCGATCGCAGATACGCAGTATTTT. Its protein reads: CATWTGAIADTQYF. Where the CDR3 stops, the reference TRBV5-1 and TRBJ2-3 genes take over; the full variable domain is KAGVTQTPRYLIKTRGQQVTLSCSPISGHRSVSWYQQTPGQGLQFLFEYFSETQRNKGNFPGRFSGRQFSNSRSEMNVSTLELGDSALYLCATWTGAIADTQYFGPGTRLTVL.